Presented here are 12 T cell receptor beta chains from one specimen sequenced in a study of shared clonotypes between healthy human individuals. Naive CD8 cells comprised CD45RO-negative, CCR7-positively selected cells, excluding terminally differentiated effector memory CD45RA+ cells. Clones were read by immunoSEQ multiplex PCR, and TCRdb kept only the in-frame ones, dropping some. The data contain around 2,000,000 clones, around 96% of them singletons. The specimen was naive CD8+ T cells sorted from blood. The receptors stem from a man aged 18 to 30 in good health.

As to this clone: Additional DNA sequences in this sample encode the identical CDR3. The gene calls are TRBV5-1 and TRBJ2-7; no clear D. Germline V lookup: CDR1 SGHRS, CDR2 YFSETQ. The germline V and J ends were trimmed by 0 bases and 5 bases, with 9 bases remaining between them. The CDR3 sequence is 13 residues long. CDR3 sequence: CASSLVGGDEQYF. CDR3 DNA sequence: TGCGCCAGCAGCTTGGTTGGCGGAGACGAGCAGTACTTC.

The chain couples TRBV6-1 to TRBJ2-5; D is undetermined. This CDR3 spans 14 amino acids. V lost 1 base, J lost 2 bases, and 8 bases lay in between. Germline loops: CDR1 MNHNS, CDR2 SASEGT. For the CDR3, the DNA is TGTGCCAGCAGTGAAGACTGGCAGCAAGAGACCCAGTACTTC. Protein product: CASSEDWQQETQYF.

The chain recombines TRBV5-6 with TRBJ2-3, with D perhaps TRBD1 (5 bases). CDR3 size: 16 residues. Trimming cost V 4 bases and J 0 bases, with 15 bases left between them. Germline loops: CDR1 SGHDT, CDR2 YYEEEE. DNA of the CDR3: TGTGCCAGCAGCGGATACCAGGGAAGCAGCACAGATACGCAGTATTTT. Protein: CASSGYQGSSTDTQYF. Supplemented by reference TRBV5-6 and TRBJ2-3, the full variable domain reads DAGVTQSPTHLIKTRGQQVTLRCSPKSGHDTVSWYQQALGQGPQFIFQYYEEEERQRGNFPDRFSGHQFPNYSSELNVNALLLGDSALYLCASSGYQGSSTDTQYFGPGTRLTVL.

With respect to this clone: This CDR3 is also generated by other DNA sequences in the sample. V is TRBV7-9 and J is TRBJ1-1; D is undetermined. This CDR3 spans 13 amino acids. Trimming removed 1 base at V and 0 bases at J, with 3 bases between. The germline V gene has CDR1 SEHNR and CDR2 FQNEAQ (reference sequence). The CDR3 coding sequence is TGTGCCAGCAGCTTAGACATGAACACTGAAGCTTTCTTT. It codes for CASSLDMNTEAFF.

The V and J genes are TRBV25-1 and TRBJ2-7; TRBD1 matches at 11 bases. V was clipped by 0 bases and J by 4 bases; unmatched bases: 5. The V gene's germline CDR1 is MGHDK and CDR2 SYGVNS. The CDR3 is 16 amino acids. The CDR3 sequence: CASSEYVGTGGYEQYF. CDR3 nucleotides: TGTGCCAGCAGTGAATATGTGGGGACAGGGGGTTACGAGCAGTACTTC.

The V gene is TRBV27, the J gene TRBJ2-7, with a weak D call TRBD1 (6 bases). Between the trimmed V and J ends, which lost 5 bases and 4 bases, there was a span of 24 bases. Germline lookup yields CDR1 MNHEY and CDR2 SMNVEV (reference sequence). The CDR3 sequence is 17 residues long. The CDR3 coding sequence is TGTGCCAGCAGTCACCCACCGGGGACAAGGACGGTTTACGAGCAGTACTTC. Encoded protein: CASSHPPGTRTVYEQYF.

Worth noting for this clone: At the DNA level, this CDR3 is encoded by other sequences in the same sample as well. The CDR3 is CASSFRGTEAFF. CDR3 nucleotide sequence: TGTGCCAGCAGTTTCCGAGGCACTGAAGCTTTCTTT. This chain joins TRBV28 and TRBJ1-1, with D unresolved. The ends were cut back, 3 bases at V and 4 bases at J, with 6 bases in the middle. This CDR3 contains 12 residues. Germline V gene sequence: CDR1 MDHEN, CDR2 SYDVKM.

CDR3: CASSSSSAVISDTQYF. The CDR3 DNA sequence: TGTGCCAGCAGTTCTTCCTCCGCTGTCATTTCAGATACGCAGTATTTT. This chain uses TRBV27 with TRBJ2-3; D remains ambiguous. This CDR3 region has 16 residues. The V gene lost 4 bases and the J gene lost 4 bases, with 18 bases spanning the gap. Germline loops: CDR1 MNHEY, CDR2 SMNVEV (reference sequence).

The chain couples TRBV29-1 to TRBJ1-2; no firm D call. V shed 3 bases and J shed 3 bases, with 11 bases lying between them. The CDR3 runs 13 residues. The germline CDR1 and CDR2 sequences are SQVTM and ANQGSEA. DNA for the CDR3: TGCAGCGTTGATACGGGGAGTTACTATGGCTACACCTTC. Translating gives CSVDTGSYYGYTF.

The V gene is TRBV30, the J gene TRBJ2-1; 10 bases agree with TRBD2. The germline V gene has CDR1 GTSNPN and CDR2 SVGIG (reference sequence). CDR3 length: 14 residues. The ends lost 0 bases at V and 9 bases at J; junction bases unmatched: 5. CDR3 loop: CAWSVASGRVEQFF. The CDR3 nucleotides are TGTGCCTGGAGTGTGGCTAGCGGGAGAGTTGAGCAGTTCTTC.

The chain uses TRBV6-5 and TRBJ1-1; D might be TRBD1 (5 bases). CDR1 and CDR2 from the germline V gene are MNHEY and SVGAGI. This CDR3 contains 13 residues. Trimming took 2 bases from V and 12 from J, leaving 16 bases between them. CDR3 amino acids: CASSYRWDEMSFF. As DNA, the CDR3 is TGTGCCAGCAGTTACAGGTGGGACGAAATGTCTTTCTTT.

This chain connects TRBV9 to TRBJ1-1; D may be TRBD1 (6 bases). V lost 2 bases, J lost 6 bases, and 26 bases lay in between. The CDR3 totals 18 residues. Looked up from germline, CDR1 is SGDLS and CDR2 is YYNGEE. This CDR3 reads CASSVPNGMDSGSPEAFF. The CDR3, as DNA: TGTGCCAGCAGCGTCCCGAATGGTATGGACAGTGGATCGCCTGAAGCTTTCTTT.